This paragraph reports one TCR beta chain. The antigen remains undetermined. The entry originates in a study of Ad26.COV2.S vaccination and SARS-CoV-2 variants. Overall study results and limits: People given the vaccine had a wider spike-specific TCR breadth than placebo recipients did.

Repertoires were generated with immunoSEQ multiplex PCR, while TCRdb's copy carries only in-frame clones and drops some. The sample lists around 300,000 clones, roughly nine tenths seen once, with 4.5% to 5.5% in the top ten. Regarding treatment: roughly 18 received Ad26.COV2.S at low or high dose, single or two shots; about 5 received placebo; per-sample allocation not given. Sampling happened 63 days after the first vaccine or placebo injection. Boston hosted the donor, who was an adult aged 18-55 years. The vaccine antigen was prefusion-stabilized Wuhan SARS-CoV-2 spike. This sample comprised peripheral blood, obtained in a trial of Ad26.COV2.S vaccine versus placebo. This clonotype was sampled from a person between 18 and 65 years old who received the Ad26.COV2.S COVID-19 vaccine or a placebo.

The CDR3 region is CASSLRVLNTGELFF. The DNA for the CDR3 is TGTGCCAGCAGCTTGAGGGTCCTGAACACCGGGGAGCTGTTTTTT. The chain couples TRBV5-6 to TRBJ2-2; D is ambiguous. The CDR3 consists of 15 residues. V lost 1 base to trimming and J lost 1 base, with 8 bases between them. Germline-derived CDR1 and CDR2 are SGHDT and YYEEEE.